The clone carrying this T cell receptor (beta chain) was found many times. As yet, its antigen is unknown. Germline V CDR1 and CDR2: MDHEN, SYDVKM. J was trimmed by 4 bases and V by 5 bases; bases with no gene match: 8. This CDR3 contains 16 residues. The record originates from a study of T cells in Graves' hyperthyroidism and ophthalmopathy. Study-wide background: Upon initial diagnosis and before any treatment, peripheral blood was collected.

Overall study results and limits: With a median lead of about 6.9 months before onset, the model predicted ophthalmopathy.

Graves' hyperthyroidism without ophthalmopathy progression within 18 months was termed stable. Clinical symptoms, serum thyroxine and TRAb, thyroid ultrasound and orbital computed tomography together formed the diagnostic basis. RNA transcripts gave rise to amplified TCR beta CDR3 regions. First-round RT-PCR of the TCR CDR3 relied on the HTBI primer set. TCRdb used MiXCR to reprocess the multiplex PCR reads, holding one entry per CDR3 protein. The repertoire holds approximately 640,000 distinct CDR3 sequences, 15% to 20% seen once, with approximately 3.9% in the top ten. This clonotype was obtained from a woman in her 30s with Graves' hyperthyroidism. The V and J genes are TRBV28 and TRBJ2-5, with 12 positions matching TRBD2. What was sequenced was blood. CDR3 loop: CASSQTSGRSIETQYF. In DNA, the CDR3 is TGTGCCAGCAGTCAGACTAGCGGGAGAAGTATAGAGACCCAGTACTTC.